This entry features one T cell receptor beta chain sequence. Its target is not known. The data were taken from a study of beta chain features in type 1 diabetes. Background on the study: Patients shared similar age, gender and cell yields with healthy donors.

V shed 4 bases and J shed 6 bases, with 13 bases lying between them. Looked up from germline, CDR1 is MNHNY and CDR2 is SVGAGI (reference sequence). The CDR3 loop spans 14 amino acids. cDNA synthesis used the whole RNA isolate, giving expressed TCRB sequences. Mean read depth for naive, central memory and regulatory T cell samples was approximately 3.57 million reads. Only in-frame clones appear in the TCRdb table, and some are missing; sequencing was by immunoSEQ multiplex PCR. The sample shows 200,000 to 300,000 clones, approximately 10% of them seen only once. Study conclusions and caveats: Reduced insertions and increased deletions marked VDJ junctions in type 1 diabetes patients. Across all four CD4+ subsets, people with type 1 diabetes showed modestly shorter TCRB CDR3s.

Based on CD45RO/CCR7/CD25/CD127/CD95/CD27, CD4+ regulatory, stem cell-like memory, naive and central memory cells were sorted. What was sequenced was naive CD4+ T cells from blood. This sequence joins TRBV6-6 and TRBJ1-5, with D possibly being TRBD1 (6 bases). The source is a man aged 25-40 years with type 1 diabetes. The DNA of the CDR3 is TGTGCCAGCAGTTGGACAGAGGAGAGTCAGCCCCAGCATTTT. It codes for CASSWTEESQPQHF.